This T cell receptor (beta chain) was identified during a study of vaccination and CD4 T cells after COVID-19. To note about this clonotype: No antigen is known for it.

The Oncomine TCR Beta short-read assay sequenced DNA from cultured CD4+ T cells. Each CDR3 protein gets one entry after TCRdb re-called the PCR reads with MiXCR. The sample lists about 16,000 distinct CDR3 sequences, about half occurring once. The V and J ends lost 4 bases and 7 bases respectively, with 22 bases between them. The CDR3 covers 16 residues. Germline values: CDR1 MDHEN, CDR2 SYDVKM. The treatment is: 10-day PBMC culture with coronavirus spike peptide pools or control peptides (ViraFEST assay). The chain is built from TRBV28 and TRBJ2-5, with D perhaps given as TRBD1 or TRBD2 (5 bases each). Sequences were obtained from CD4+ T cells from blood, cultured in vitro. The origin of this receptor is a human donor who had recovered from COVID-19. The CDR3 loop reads CASSSLTGRAPGTQYF. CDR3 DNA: TGTGCCAGCAGTTCCCTCACGGGGCGAGCTCCCGGGACCCAGTACTTC.